This entry is about one T cell receptor beta chain. This clone was counted only a few times. Which antigen it targets is not known. Qualities for individual bases were not recorded, and no much larger clone is one base off. This sample was taken from a study of T cell responses to AZD1222 COVID-19 vaccine (dated by TCRdb to 2020 to 2023). Some background on the complete study: AZD1222 recipients with second doses at about 4 weeks or about 12 weeks were pooled, because spike-specific TCR depth and breadth did not differ between schedules. TCR sequencing covered fewer than 250 trial participants: nearly 210 given two doses of AZD1222 and approximately 26 given two doses of MenACWY control vaccine. Trial participants were enrolled by age into subgroups of 18-55, 56-69 and 70-plus years, and 148, 28 and 57 TCR-sequenced participants, respectively, were included in these subgroups. Overall study results and their limits: Vaccine-associated CD4 TCRs spanned the whole spike protein, with dominant responses in regions 160-218 and 743-854. A significant rise in spike-specific TCR breadth and depth was observed after two AZD1222 doses relative to day 0 and relative to MenACWY recipients. Conclusions about previously exposed vaccinees are limited, since just five or six AZD1222 recipients were seropositive for SARS-CoV-2 at baseline. In the small 56-69-year group, the increase in depth fell short of significance, most likely because of low power. Because no day 14 peak-response samples were available, the repertoires could be characterized only after the peak T cell response. Participants were mostly white British, with more females than males. The authors suggested clonal diversity may have been underestimated. Epitopes outside the regions mutated in the B.1.351 and B.1.1.7 variants were reportedly recognized by nearly half of the unique spike-specific TCRs.

From the cysteine up to the phenylalanine, the CDR3 has a length of 12 residues. Only the CDR3 DNA stays, 36 bases, in frame from base 1. CDR1 SEHNR and CDR2 FQNEAQ are derived from the germline V gene (reference sequence). Cut back by 1 base and 10 bases, the V and J ends lie 7 bases apart. The time point label on this specimen signifies: baseline before first vaccination. The vaccinee samples were drawn from two UK trials, COV001 and COV002, one of which was a single-blind randomized controlled phase 2/3 trial testing AZD1222 (ChAdOx1 nCoV-19) in healthy adults. For TCRbeta chain sequencing, PBMC samples were collected from trial participants at day 0 and at day 28 after the second dose. The CDR3 regions of human TCRbeta chains were subjected to immunosequencing. From the authors' description of their analysis: Repertoire TCRs were checked for matches against a reference library of SARS-CoV-2-specific TCRs that had been generated using the MIRA antigen-specificity platform. Breadth was defined as the fraction of unique TCRs that were SARS-CoV-2-associated, and depth was defined as the fraction of total T cells that were SARS-CoV-2-associated. Using the MIRA data, every spike-specific TCR was mapped to the spike region that the TCR reacted to and assigned to either a CD4 or a CD8 class. Log10-transformed breadth and depth values were compared by one-way ANOVA with Sidak's multiple comparisons tests. The source is immuneACCESS, and TCRdb retained only in-frame sequences with V and J called. Part of the clones is not carried over; for the studies checked, unresolved V genes explain less than half of this, and the remainder is unexplained. For V, J and clone size, that table is used; D and trimming come from the DNA. For this sample the table gives roughly 150,000 clones, of which 85% to 90% were detected only once. 6.9% of the sample is held by the ten biggest clonotypes.

This material consisted of peripheral blood, taken on day 0 of AZD1222 vaccination. The clonotype originates from an adult in good health. The sequence is built from TRBV7-9 and TRBJ2-2; TRBD2 could be the D gene, as 5 bases match. The nucleotide sequence is given as TGTGCCAGCAGCTTAGGGGAGAAGGAGCTGTTTTTT. Its translation is CASSLGEKELFF.